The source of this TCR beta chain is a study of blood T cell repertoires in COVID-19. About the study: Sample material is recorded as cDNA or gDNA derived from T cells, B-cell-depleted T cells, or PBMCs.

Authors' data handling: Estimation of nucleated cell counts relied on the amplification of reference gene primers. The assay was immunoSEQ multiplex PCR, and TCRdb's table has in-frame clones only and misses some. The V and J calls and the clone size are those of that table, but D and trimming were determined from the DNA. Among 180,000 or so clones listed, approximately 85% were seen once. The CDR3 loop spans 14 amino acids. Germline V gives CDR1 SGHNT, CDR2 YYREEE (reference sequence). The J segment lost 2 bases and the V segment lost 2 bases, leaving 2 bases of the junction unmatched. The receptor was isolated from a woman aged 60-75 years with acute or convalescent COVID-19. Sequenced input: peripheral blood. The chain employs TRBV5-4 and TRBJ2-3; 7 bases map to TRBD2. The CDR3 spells CASSLAGSTDTQYF. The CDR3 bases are TGTGCCAGCAGCTTAGCGGGATCCACAGATACGCAGTATTTT.